The 17 T cell receptor beta chains reported below all come from one sample, sequenced in a study of identical twins. MiXCR, applied by TCRdb to the 5' RACE reads, yields one record per CDR3 protein. The table shows just under 550,000 distinct CDR3 sequences, with nearly 15% occurring only once. The data also belong to a second study, concerning yellow fever vaccine responses in identical twins.

Material: CD4+ T cells sorted from blood. All receptors come from a woman aged 18-29 years in good health.

The V gene is TRBV5-4, the J gene TRBJ2-3; no clear D gene. The CDR3 has 14 amino acids. Germline V lookup: CDR1 SGHNT, CDR2 YYREEE (reference sequence). V lost 4 bases to trimming and J lost 2 bases, with 11 bases between them. CDR3 in amino acids: CASSLDGATDTQYF. The CDR3 region has the DNA TGTGCCAGCAGCCTGGACGGAGCCACAGATACGCAGTATTTT. Full variable domain (rest looked up from reference TRBV5-4 and TRBJ2-3): ETGVTQSPTHLIKTRGQQVTLRCSSQSGHNTVSWYQQALGQGPQFIFQYYREEENGRGNFPPRFSGLQFPNYSSELNVNALELDDSALYLCASSLDGATDTQYFGPGTRLTVL.

This clonotype occurred a few times. The gene calls are TRBV7-2 and TRBJ2-1, with D perhaps matching TRBD1 (6 bases). The V end was cut by 4 bases, the J end by 4 bases, with 14 bases between. The CDR3 extends over 15 amino acids. Germline CDR1 SGHTA, CDR2 FQGNSA. As DNA, the CDR3 is TGTGCCAGCAGCTCCACCCAGGACAGATACAATGAGCAGTTCTTC. Translating gives CASSSTQDRYNEQFF.

This clonotype was found a few times. Just one base apart from a much larger clone, this may be a read error. V gene TRBV27 combines with J gene TRBJ2-7; TRBD2 matches at 11 bases. Germline V gene data show CDR1 as MNHEY and CDR2 as SMNVEV (reference sequence). V dropped 3 bases and J dropped 0; count of bases not matched to a gene: 1. The length of the CDR3 is 15 residues. CDR3 DNA sequence: TGTGCCAGCAGTTTGACTAGCGGGAACTCCTACGAGCAGTACTTC. Translation gives CASSLTSGNSYEQYF.

The rearrangement joins TRBV12-3 or TRBV12-4 to TRBJ1-1; D uncertain. The CDR3 contains 13 residues. V was trimmed by 3 bases and J by 0 bases, leaving 5 bases between them. CDR3 coding DNA: TGTGCCAGCAGTTTTTCCATGAACACTGAAGCTTTCTTT. This sequence encodes CASSFSMNTEAFF.

This clonotype has just a few counts. This sequence joins TRBV12-3 or TRBV12-4 and TRBJ2-1, with D possibly matching TRBD2 (6 bases). The CDR3 consists of 12 residues. Trimming left V 6 bases short and J 12 bases short, with 15 bases between. CDR3: CASSTGLEGQFF. The CDR3 bases are TGTGCCAGCAGCACCGGGTTGGAGGGGCAGTTCTTC.

This clonotype appeared a few times. The CDR3 region has the DNA TGCGCCAGCAGCCAAGAGGGGGGGAGACCGAACACCGGGGAGCTGTTTTTT. Translation: CASSQEGGRPNTGELFF. The chain couples TRBV4-1 to TRBJ2-2, with 7 bases that match TRBD2. Germline V lookup: CDR1 MGHRA, CDR2 YSYEKL. Trimming removed 0 bases from V and 0 bases from J; junction bases left unmatched: 4. The CDR3 covers 17 residues.

The rearrangement links TRBV25-1 to TRBJ2-1; tentative D call: TRBD2 (6 bases). Trimming stripped 0 bases from V and 0 bases from J, with 12 bases between. Germline values: CDR1 MGHDK, CDR2 SYGVNS. CDR3 length: 17 amino acids. DNA of the CDR3: TGTGCCAGCAGTGAATATTCCGGGGGAAGCTCCTACAATGAGCAGTTCTTC. Translation: CASSEYSGGSSYNEQFF.

Only a few counts were recorded for this clonotype. The chain links TRBV29-1 to TRBJ1-1; D is unclear. This CDR3 contains 15 residues. Germline V CDR1 and CDR2: SQVTM, ANQGSEA. The ends were cut back, 7 bases at V and 3 bases at J, with 21 bases in the middle. The CDR3 spells CSGRRPGSGDTEAFF. The CDR3 nucleotides read TGCAGCGGCCGTCGACCCGGGAGCGGAGACACTGAAGCTTTCTTT.

The sample holds a few counts of this clonotype. The chain employs TRBV27 and TRBJ2-7; D is tentatively TRBD1 or TRBD2 (5 bases each). This CDR3 has 14 amino acids. Germline V gene lookup returns CDR1 MNHEY and CDR2 SMNVEV (reference sequence). Trimming took 6 bases from V and 6 from J, leaving 18 bases between them. The DNA for the CDR3 is TGTGCCAGCAGAGACGGGATGTCGGGGCTCGAGCAGTACTTC. Residues: CASRDGMSGLEQYF.

This clonotype was detected a few times. V usage is TRBV27 and J usage is TRBJ1-5; 9 bases are shared with TRBD1. Germline V lookup: CDR1 MNHEY, CDR2 SMNVEV (reference sequence). This CDR3 spans 16 amino acids. V shed 5 bases, J shed 1 base, and the junction held 6 bases outside the gene matches. Here the CDR3 reads CASSPWGQGSNQPQHF. CDR3 sequence (DNA): TGTGCCAGCAGTCCCTGGGGACAGGGAAGCAATCAGCCCCAGCATTTT.

The CDR3 loop reads CASSLESRAISGNTIYF. Here the CDR3 DNA reads TGCGCCAGCAGCTTGGAAAGCAGGGCGATCTCTGGAAACACCATATATTTT. The chain carries TRBV5-1 and TRBJ1-3; TRBD1 might be the D (5 bases). Per the germline V gene, CDR1 is SGHRS and CDR2 is YFSETQ. CDR3 length: 17 amino acids. V was clipped by 0 bases and J by 0 bases, with 13 bases between them.

This sequence joins TRBV28 and TRBJ2-5; 10 nucleotides agree with TRBD2. In germline, CDR1 is MDHEN, CDR2 SYDVKM. The CDR3 consists of 12 residues. J gave up 3 bases and V 10 bases, and 2 bases lay outside the gene matches. As DNA, the CDR3 is TGTGCCACCGGGACTAGCGAAGAGACCCAGTACTTC. Translation: CATGTSEETQYF.

Of note for this clonotype: The junction differs from germline at one of its ends, possibly a read error. The chain uses TRBV5-1 and TRBJ1-2; 9 positions agree with TRBD1. This CDR3 has 15 residues. Germline-derived CDR1 and CDR2 are SGHRS and YFSETQ. The CDR3 loop is CASSNLLGQGHGYIF. The CDR3 bases are TGCGCCAGCAGCAATTTACTGGGACAGGGCCATGGCTACATCTTC.

This rearrangement joins TRBV3-1 to TRBJ1-5, with 8 bases aligning to TRBD1. The junction had 1 base not matched to a gene; V was cut back by 0 bases and J by 0 bases. Germline assignment: CDR1 LGHDT and CDR2 YNNKEL (reference sequence). The CDR3 consists of 16 residues. The CDR3 bases are TGTGCCAGCAGCCAAGACACAGGGGGTAGCAATCAGCCCCAGCATTTT. Protein: CASSQDTGGSNQPQHF.

The chain recombines TRBV12-3 or TRBV12-4 with TRBJ2-1; 11 bases fit TRBD2. This CDR3 region has 16 residues. The junction had 10 bases not matched to a gene; V was cut back by 3 bases and J by 9 bases. The CDR3 sequence: CASSLVAGGLPGEQFF. The CDR3 coding sequence is TGTGCCAGCAGTTTGGTAGCGGGGGGGCTACCGGGTGAGCAGTTCTTC.

This clonotype was seen many times. The chain combines TRBV10-3 with TRBJ2-1; TRBD1 aligns across 8 bases. This CDR3 region has 16 residues. Germline V gene sequence: CDR1 ENHRY, CDR2 SYGVKD. J was trimmed by 8 bases and V by 6 bases; bases with no gene match: 15. CDR3 sequence (DNA): TGTGCCATCAGCCAGGGGGCCGGTCTCTCCGACCATGAGCAGTTCTTC. This translates into CAISQGAGLSDHEQFF.

The rearrangement joins TRBV10-3 to TRBJ2-6, with D possibly being TRBD1 (5 bases). The ends were cut back, 0 bases at V and 1 base at J, with 10 bases in the middle. The CDR3 contains 17 residues. Germline values: CDR1 ENHRY, CDR2 SYGVKD. The DNA for the CDR3 is TGTGCCATCAGTGAGTCCCCTTCAGGGTCTGGGGCCAACGTCCTGACTTTC. Its protein is CAISESPSGSGANVLTF.